Below, 15 T cell receptor beta chains from the same sample are listed, as sequenced in a study of spatial heterogeneity in lung cancer. Study conclusions and caveats: It was found that expanded intratumoral alpha and beta TCR counts tracked tumor mutation counts.

MiXCR, applied by TCRdb to the 5' RACE reads, yields one record per CDR3 protein. The sample lists approximately 23,000 distinct CDR3 sequences, approximately 4.3% seen once, with roughly a tenth in the top ten. The time point denotes: sample taken at primary tumor resection. Their specific antigens are unknown. The material sequenced was lung tumor tissue, taken at surgery. These receptors were taken from a male donor with early-stage non-small cell lung cancer.

This clonotype was recorded at least ten times. This chain connects TRBV7-9 to TRBJ2-5; 9 nucleotides align to TRBD1. CDR3 size: 15 residues. After removal of 4 bases from V and 5 bases from J, the junction contained 8 bases not matched to a gene. Germline CDR1 and CDR2: SEHNR and FQNEAQ (reference sequence). The CDR3 DNA follows: TGTGCCAGCAGCTCGGGCGGACAGGGGATGGAGACCCAGTACTTC. Translation: CASSSGGQGMETQYF.

This clonotype has a handful of counts. The chain recombines TRBV5-1 with TRBJ2-7; D call uncertain. Germline CDR1 SGHRS, CDR2 YFSETQ. This CDR3 spans 13 amino acids. Trimming stripped 1 base from V and 2 bases from J, with 7 bases between. The CDR3 spells CASSLSAAYEQYF. DNA for the CDR3: TGCGCCAGCAGCTTGTCAGCAGCCTACGAGCAGTACTTC.

There are many counts of this clonotype. This CDR3 is CASSSYAGGSYEQYF. The CDR3 nucleotides are TGTGCCAGCAGTTCCTATGCGGGAGGGTCCTACGAGCAGTACTTC. The V and J genes are TRBV28 and TRBJ2-7; 9 bases agree with TRBD2. Germline loops: CDR1 MDHEN, CDR2 SYDVKM. J was trimmed by 1 base and V by 4 bases; bases with no gene match: 5. The CDR3 consists of 15 residues.

This clonotype was picked up many times. The CDR3 region has the DNA TGTGCCAGCAGCTTTAGCGGGAGTCCCTACAATGAGCAGTTCTTC. Protein: CASSFSGSPYNEQFF. The chain carries TRBV11-3 and TRBJ2-1; 9 bases align to TRBD2. Germline-derived CDR1 and CDR2 are SGHNT and YENEEA. Losses at the gene ends were 3 bases for V and 2 bases for J; bases not matched to a gene: 2. The CDR3 spans 15 residues.

Worth noting for this clonotype: A read error is possible here, since a much larger clone lies one base away. J is TRBJ1-4 and V is TRBV7-2; possible D gene TRBD1, 5 bases. The CDR3 sequence is 13 residues long. Germline assignment: CDR1 SGHTA and CDR2 FQGNSA. The CDR3 region has the DNA TGTGTCAGCAGCCGTGCCAGGGATGAAAAACTGTTTTTT. Protein: CVSSRARDEKLFF. Drawing the rest from reference TRBV7-2 and TRBJ1-4, the complete variable domain is GAGVSQSPSNKVTEKGKDVELRCDPISGHTALYWYRQSLGQGLEFLIYFQGNSAPDKSGLPSDRFSAERTGGSVSTLTIQRTQQEDSAVYLCVSSRARDEKLFFGSGTQLSVL.

This clonotype has ten or more counts. The chain has TRBV14 and TRBJ2-1; 8 bases align to TRBD1. CDR1 and CDR2 from the germline V gene are SGHDN and FVKESK. V trimming: 8 bases; J trimming: 7 bases; junction bases outside the gene matches: 7. This CDR3 region has 13 residues. The CDR3 DNA reads TGTGCCAGCGGACAGGGAGCATCGAATGAGCAGTTCTTC. This encodes CASGQGASNEQFF.

This clonotype occurred many times. This sequence joins TRBV5-1 and TRBJ1-2; maybe TRBD1 (5 bases). V lost 7 bases to trimming and J lost 6 bases, with 16 bases between them. CDR1 and CDR2 (germline): SGHRS, YFSETQ. This CDR3 contains 13 residues. The CDR3 nucleotides are TGCGCCAGCCGCTCGGTCAGGGACCATGGCTACACCTTC. Translated, it gives CASRSVRDHGYTF.

Regarding this clonotype: The CDR3 does not close with the conserved phenylalanine or tryptophan, likely indicating a read error. The DNA is left out, because the CDR3 cannot be placed on it with certainty; the CDR3 is given as TCRdb lists it. The V gene is TRBV29-1, the J gene TRBJ2-1; the tabulated D call, TRBD1, remains unverified against the DNA. The CDR3 length equals 10 residues, ends included. Germline V lookup: CDR1 SQVTM, CDR2 ANQGSEA. The chain's CDR3 is CSALGARSVI.

The rearrangement uses TRBV27 and TRBJ2-7; TRBD2 matches 11 bases. With 1 base clipped from V and 4 bases from J, the junction kept 3 bases outside the gene matches. In germline, CDR1 is MNHEY, CDR2 SMNVEV (reference sequence). CDR3 size: 15 residues. The CDR3 region is CASSLFLAGGYEQYF. The DNA of the CDR3 is TGTGCCAGCAGTTTATTCCTAGCGGGGGGTTACGAGCAGTACTTC.

This clonotype was seen at least ten times. The chain couples TRBV7-2 to TRBJ1-1, with 9 bases matching TRBD1. Looked up from germline, CDR1 is SGHTA and CDR2 is FQGNSA. The CDR3 sequence is 16 residues long. With 5 bases clipped from V and 4 bases from J, the junction kept 11 bases outside the gene matches. The CDR3 DNA follows: TGTGCCAGCAGCAGTCAACAGGGGGCGCTTGGCACTGAAGCTTTCTTT. Protein product: CASSSQQGALGTEAFF.

This clonotype was seen many times. The chain links TRBV5-1 to TRBJ1-1; 7 bases align to TRBD1. V dropped 3 bases and J dropped 10; count of bases not matched to a gene: 9. CDR1 and CDR2 (germline): SGHRS, YFSETQ. The CDR3 totals 13 residues. The CDR3 sequence is CASSYKQDRIAFF. CDR3 DNA sequence: TGCGCCAGCAGCTACAAACAGGACAGGATAGCTTTCTTT.

This clonotype was detected ten times or more. The chain employs TRBV6-6 and TRBJ1-2; maybe TRBD1 (5 bases). Per the germline V gene, CDR1 is MNHNY and CDR2 is SVGAGI (reference sequence). The CDR3 runs 18 residues. V was shortened by 0 bases and J by 0 bases, with 17 bases between the two germline ends. The CDR3 region is CASSYSIQGGAANYGYTF. The CDR3 DNA reads as TGTGCCAGCAGTTACTCGATCCAGGGAGGGGCAGCTAACTATGGCTACACCTTC.

This clonotype was observed many times. The chain has TRBV7-9 and TRBJ2-2, with TRBD1 matching over 9 bases. Germline trimming cut 5 bases from V and 5 bases from J; bases unmatched to any gene: 9. The germline V gene has CDR1 SEHNR and CDR2 FQNEAQ (reference sequence). This CDR3 contains 16 residues. CDR3 loop: CASSPGGQGRTGELFF. The CDR3 DNA reads TGTGCCAGCAGCCCAGGGGGACAGGGAAGAACCGGGGAGCTGTTTTTT.

This clonotype was detected many times. CDR3 in DNA: TGTGCCAGCAGTGTACAGGAGGGGGGCTACGAGCAGTACTTC. Its protein product is CASSVQEGGYEQYF. The chain is built from TRBV2 and TRBJ2-7; either TRBD1 or TRBD2 may fit D (6 bases each). CDR3 size: 14 residues. Trimming removed 4 bases from V and 3 bases from J, with 13 bases in between. Germline V gene data show CDR1 as SNHLY and CDR2 as FYNNEI.

The chain has TRBV2 and TRBJ2-5; weak D call: TRBD1 (6 bases). CDR1 and CDR2 (germline): SNHLY, FYNNEI. The CDR3 loop spans 13 amino acids. V was clipped by 3 bases and J by 9 bases, with 14 bases between them. The CDR3 nucleotides read TGTGCCAGCAGTGAGGGCCCAGCAGGGGCCCAGTACTTC. Translated: CASSEGPAGAQYF.